The sequence of this T cell receptor beta chain was determined in a study of naive CD8 T cells in extremely preterm neonates. Study-level findings and limits: iChao1 richness was lowest in preterm neonates, significantly versus all ages. Preterm samples differed in productive template counts; sample size was small. Preterm infants showed shorter CDR3s, fewer N additions and less trimming than older groups.

The data were produced by immunoSEQ multiplex PCR, yet TCRdb's version contains in-frame clones alone and is incomplete. Seen here are 7,000 to 9,000 clones, 95% to 98% observed once, and the top ten hold about 0.34%. The CDR3 contains 15 residues. CDR1 and CDR2 (germline): SGHAT, FQNNGV. V shed 2 bases, J shed 2 bases, and the junction held 2 bases outside the gene matches. The healthy nonsmoking adult controls had a median age of about 39 years, range about 19-50 years. As regards this clone: Its antigen remains unidentified.

This TCR derives from a human donor in good health. The sample was naive CD8+ T cells from blood. The chain couples TRBV11-2 to TRBJ2-7, with 11 nucleotides matching TRBD1. The CDR3 DNA is TGTGCCAGCAGCTTACCGGGACAGGGGGCCTACGAGCAGTACTTC. Amino acids: CASSLPGQGAYEQYF.